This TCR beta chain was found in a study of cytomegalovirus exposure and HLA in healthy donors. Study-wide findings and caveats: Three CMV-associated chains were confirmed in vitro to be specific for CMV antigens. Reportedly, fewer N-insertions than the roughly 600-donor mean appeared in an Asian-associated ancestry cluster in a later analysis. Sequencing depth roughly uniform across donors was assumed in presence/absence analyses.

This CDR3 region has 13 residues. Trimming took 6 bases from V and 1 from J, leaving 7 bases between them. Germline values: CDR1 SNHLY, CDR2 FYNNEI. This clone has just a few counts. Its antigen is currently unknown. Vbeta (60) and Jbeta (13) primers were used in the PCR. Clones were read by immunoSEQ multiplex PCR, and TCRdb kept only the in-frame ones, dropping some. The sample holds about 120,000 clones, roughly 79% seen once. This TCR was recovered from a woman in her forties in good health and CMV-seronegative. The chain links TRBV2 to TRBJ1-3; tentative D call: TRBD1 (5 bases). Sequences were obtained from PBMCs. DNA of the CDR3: TGTGCCAGCAGGCACAGGTCTGGAAACACCATATATTTT. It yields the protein CASRHRSGNTIYF.